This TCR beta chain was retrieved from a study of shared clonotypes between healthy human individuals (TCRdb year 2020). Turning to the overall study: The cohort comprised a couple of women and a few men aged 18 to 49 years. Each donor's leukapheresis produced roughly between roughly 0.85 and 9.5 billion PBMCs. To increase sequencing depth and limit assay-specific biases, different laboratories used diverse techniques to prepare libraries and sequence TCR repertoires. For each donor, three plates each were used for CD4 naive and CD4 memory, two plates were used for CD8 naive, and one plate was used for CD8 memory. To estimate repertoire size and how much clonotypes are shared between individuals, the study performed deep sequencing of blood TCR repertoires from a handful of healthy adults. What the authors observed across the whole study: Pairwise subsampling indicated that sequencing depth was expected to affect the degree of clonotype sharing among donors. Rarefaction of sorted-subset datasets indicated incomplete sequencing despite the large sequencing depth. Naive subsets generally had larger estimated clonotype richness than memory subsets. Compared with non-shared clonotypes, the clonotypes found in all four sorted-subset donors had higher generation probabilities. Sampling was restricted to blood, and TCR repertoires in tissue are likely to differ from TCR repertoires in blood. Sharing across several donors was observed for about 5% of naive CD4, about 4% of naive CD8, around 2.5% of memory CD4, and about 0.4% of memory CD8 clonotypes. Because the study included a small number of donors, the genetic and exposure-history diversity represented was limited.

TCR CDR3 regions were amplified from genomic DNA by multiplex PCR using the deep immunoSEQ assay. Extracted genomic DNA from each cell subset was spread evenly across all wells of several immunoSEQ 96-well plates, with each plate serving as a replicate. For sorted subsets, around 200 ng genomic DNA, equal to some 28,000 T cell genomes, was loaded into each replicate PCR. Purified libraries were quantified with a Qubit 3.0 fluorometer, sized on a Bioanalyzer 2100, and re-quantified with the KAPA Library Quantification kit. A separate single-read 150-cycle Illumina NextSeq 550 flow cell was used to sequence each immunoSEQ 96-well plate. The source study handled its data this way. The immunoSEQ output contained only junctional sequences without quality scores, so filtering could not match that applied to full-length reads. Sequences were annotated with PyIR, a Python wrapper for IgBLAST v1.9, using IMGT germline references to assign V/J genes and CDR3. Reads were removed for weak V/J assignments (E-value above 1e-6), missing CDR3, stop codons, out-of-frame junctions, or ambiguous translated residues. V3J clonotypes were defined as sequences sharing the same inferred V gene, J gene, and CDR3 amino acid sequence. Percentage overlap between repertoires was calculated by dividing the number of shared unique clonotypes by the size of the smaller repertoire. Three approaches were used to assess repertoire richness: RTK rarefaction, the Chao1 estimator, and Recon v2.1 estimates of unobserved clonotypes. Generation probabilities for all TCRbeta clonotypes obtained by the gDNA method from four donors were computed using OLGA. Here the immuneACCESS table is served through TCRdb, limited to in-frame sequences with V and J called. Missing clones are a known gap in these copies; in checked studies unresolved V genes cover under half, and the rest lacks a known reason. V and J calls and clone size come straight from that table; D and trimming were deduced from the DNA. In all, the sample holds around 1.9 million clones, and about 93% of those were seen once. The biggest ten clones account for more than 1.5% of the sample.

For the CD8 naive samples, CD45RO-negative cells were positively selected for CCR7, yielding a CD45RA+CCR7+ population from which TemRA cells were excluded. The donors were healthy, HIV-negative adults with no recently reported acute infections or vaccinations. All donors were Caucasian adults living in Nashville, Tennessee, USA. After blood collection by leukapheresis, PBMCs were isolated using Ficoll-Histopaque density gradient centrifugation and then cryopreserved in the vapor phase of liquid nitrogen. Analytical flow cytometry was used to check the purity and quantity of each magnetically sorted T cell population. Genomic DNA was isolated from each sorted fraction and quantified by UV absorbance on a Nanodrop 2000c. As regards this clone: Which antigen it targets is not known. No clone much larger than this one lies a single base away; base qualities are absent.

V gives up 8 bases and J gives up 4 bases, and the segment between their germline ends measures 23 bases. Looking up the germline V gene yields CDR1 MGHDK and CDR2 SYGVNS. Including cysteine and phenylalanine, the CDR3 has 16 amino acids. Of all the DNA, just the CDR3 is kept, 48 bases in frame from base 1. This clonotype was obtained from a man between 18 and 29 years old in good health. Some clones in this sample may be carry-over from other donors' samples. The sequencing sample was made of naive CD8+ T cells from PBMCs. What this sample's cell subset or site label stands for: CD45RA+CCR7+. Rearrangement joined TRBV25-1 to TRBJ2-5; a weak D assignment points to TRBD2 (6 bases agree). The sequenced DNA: TGTGCCAGCTGTCCTACTACCTTCGGGGGACGAGAGACCCAGTACTTC. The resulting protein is CASCPTTFGGRETQYF. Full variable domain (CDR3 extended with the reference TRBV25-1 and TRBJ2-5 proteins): EADIYQTPRYLVIGTGKKITLECSQTMGHDKMYWYQQDPGMELHLIHYSYGVNSTEKGDLSSESTVSRIRTEHFPLTLESARPSHTSQYLCASCPTTFGGRETQYFGPGTRLLVL.